This entry describes one T cell receptor (beta chain). These data belong to a study of read filtering for tumor transcriptome and immune sequencing. For the study at large: The cohort had about 16 men and around 15 women aged about 47 to 90, mean about 66 years. IR-seq gave about 4.05 to 11 million TCR reads per sample; RNA-seq gave roughly 80 to 1273.

This library used roughly 400 ng RNA and molecular barcoded adaptors spanning alpha/delta and beta/gamma chains. MiXCR, run by TCRdb on the reads, gives a single entry per CDR3 protein. The sample holds 430 or so distinct CDR3 sequences, 80% seen once. Sequencing input: a population of CD138-negative cells sorted from bone marrow. The receptor's source is a donor aged 40 or older with multiple myeloma. This table probably holds off-target reads from a library built for another chain.

The chain's CDR3 is CSAPDISSYNEQFF. CDR3 nucleotide sequence: TGCAGTGCCCCGGACATCAGCTCCTACAATGAGCAGTTCTTC. The V and J genes are TRBV20-1 and TRBJ2-1; D might be TRBD1 (5 bases). Between the trimmed V and J ends, which lost 6 bases and 0 bases, there was a span of 12 bases. The CDR3 contains 14 residues. Germline V gene lookup returns CDR1 DFQATT and CDR2 SNEGSKA (reference sequence).